This TCR beta chain was captured in a study of cytomegalovirus exposure and HLA in healthy donors. CDR1 is SGHNT and CDR2 is YENEEA in the germline V gene. The CDR3 extends over 15 amino acids. Unmatched junction bases numbered 6, after V lost 4 bases and J lost 4 bases. Study-wide results and limits: Most TCR sequences were rare, but some public TCRs occurred in many donors. Listed as cytomegalovirus-associated were 150 to 200 TCR beta chains.

Note on this clone: Its antigen remains unidentified.

While the first cohort had about 610 subjects, the donors belonged to the separate validation cohort of 100 to 150 subjects. Produced via immunoSEQ multiplex PCR; TCRdb's table is partial and in-frame only. Among roughly 100,000 clones, about 95% were seen once, and the ten largest hold 0.85% to 0.95%. The clonotype comes from a woman aged 18-29 years in good health and CMV-seronegative. The chain carries TRBV11-3 and TRBJ1-4; 7 bases align to TRBD1. The sequenced sample was PBMCs. CDR3 sequence reads: CASSSTGTVNEKLFF. Written as DNA, the CDR3 is TGTGCCAGCAGCTCCACCGGGACAGTTAATGAAAAACTGTTTTTT. The complete variable domain, with remaining parts taken from reference TRBV11-3 and TRBJ1-4, reads EAGVVQSPRYKIIEKKQPVAFWCNPISGHNTLYWYLQNLGQGPELLIRYENEEAVDDSQLPKDRFSAERLKGVDSTLKIQPAELGDSAVYLCASSSTGTVNEKLFFGSGTQLSVL.